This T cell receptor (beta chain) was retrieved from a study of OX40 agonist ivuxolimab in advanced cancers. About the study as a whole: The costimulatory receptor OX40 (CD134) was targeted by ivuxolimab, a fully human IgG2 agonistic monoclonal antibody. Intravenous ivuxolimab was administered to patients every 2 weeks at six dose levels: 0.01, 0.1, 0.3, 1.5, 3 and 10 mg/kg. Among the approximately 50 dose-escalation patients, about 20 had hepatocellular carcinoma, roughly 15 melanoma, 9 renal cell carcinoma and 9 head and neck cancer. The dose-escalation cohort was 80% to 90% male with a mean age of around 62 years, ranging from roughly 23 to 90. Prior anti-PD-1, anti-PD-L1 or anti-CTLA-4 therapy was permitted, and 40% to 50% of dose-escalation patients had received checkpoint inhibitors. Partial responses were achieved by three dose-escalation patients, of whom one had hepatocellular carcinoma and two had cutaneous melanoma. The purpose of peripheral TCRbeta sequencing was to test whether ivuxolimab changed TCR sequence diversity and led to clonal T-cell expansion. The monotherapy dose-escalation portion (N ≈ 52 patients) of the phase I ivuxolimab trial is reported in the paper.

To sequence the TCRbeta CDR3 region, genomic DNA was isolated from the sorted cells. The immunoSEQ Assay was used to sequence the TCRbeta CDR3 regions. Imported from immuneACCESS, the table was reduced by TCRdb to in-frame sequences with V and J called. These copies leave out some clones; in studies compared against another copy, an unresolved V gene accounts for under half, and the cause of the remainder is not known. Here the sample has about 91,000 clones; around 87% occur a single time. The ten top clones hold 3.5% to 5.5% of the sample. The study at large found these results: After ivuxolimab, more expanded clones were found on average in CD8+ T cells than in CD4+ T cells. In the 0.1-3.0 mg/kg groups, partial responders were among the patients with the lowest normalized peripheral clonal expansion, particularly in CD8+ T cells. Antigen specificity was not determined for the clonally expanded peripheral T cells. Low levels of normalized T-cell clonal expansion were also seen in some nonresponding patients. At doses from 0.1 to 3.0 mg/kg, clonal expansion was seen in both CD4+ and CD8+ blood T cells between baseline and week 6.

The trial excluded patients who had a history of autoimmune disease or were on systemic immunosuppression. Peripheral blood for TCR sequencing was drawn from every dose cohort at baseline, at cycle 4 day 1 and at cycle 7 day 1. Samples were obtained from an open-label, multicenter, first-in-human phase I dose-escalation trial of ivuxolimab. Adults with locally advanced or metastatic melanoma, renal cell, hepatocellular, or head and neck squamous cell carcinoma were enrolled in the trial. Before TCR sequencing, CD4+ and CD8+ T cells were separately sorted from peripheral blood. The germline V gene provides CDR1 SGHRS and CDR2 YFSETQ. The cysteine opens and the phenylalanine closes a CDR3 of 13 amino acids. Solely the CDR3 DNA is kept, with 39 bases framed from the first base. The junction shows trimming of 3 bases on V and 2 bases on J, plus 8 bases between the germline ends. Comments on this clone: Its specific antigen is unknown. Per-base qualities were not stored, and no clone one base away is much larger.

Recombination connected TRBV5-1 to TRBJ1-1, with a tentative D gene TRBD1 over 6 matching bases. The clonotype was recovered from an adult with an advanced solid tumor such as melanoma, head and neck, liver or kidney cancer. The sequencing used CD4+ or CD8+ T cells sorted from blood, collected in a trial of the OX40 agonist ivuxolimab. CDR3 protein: CASSWGTNTEAFF. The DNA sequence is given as TGCGCCAGCAGCTGGGGGACAAACACTGAAGCTTTCTTT.